The rows below give T cell receptor beta chains drawn from one sample of a study of blood T cell repertoires in COVID-19. This table comes from immunoSEQ multiplex PCR, and its TCRdb copy is limited to in-frame clones, with some not included. This sample has about 48,000 clones, with over 65% found just once. Sequenced input: peripheral blood. These TCRs come from a woman aged 55-70 years with acute or convalescent COVID-19. Each CDR3 is given with its conserved first and last residue.

v_call cdr3_aa
TRBV5-4 CASSPGLAASTDTQYF
TRBV27 CASSSGGNSYEQYF
TRBV24-1 CATAGTHTSEQFF
TRBV9 CASSVGGVNTGELFF
TRBV5-4 CASSFLTRTDTQYF
TRBV3-1/TRBV3-2 CASSHEGFEQFF
TRBV6-5 CASSPRGNYGYTF
TRBV2 CAATVGSSTGELFF
TRBV2 CASSERSGRAAGELFF
TRBV11-2 CASSLDAQGFSNTEAFF
TRBV4-2 CASSNMGGIEKETQYF
TRBV2 CASNPRGGEETQYF
TRBV5-1 CASSETGLGYGYTF
TRBV18 CASSLSGTGRTGELFF
TRBV14 CASSLRGGGLYNEQFF
TRBV23-1 CASSLGQMNTGELFF
TRBV29-1 CSAKPLQGFGNTEAFF
TRBV10-3 CAISEQTGNSNQPQHF
TRBV2 CASSEARGALNTEAFF
TRBV23-1 CASYTPPRSGGNTGELFF
TRBV25-1 CASSDWGGAGEKLFF
TRBV3-1/TRBV3-2 CASSLQRAVETQYF
TRBV7-6 CASRGLPAANEKLFF
TRBV5-5 CASSVATSGNYEQYF
TRBV5-1 CASSLEASGQYEQYF